The source of this T cell receptor beta chain is a study of shared clonotypes between healthy human individuals (dated by TCRdb to about 2020). The study in broad terms: A few men and a couple of women, aged 18 to 49 years, made up the cohort. For each donor, three plates each were used for CD4 naive and CD4 memory, two plates were used for CD8 naive, and one plate was used for CD8 memory. Leukapheresis yielded between about 0.9 and 10 billion PBMCs per donor. To increase sequencing depth and limit assay-specific biases, TCR repertoire library preparation and sequencing were carried out by different laboratories using diverse techniques. To estimate repertoire size and how much clonotypes are shared between individuals, the study performed deep sequencing of blood TCR repertoires from a handful of healthy adults. Overall results and qualifications from the work: Only blood was sampled, and tissue TCR repertoires likely differ from those in blood. Sharing across four donors was observed for approximately 4.6% of naive CD4, 3% to 3.5% of naive CD8, about 2.5% of memory CD4, and around 0.44% of memory CD8 clonotypes. The small number of donors limited the genetic and exposure-history diversity represented. Based on pairwise subsampling, the degree of clonotype sharing among donors was expected to be affected by sequencing depth. Larger estimated clonotype richness was generally found for naive subsets than for memory subsets. Rarefaction of sorted-subset datasets indicated incomplete sequencing despite the large sequencing depth. Compared with non-shared clonotypes, clonotypes shared by all four sorted-subset donors had higher generation probabilities.

Healthy HIV-negative adults with no recently reported acute infections or vaccinations were included as donors. Only Caucasian adults living in Nashville, Tennessee, USA were represented among the donors. CD4+ T cells were enriched through magnetic negative selection, after which naive cells were positively selected on CD45RA and the remaining negative fraction served as the memory subset. After blood collection by leukapheresis, PBMCs were isolated using Ficoll-Histopaque density gradient centrifugation and then cryopreserved in the vapor phase of liquid nitrogen. Analytical flow cytometry was used to check the purity and quantity of every magnetically sorted T cell population. Each sorted fraction had its genomic DNA isolated and then quantified by UV absorbance on a Nanodrop 2000c. As concerns this clone: Its antigen remains undetermined. The record has no base qualities; no much larger clone is one base away.

TCR CDR3 regions were amplified from genomic DNA by multiplex PCR using the deep immunoSEQ assay. Genomic DNA extracted from each cell subset was distributed evenly over all wells of several immunoSEQ 96-well plates, and each plate served as one replicate. For sorted subsets, 200 to 250 ng of genomic DNA, equivalent to around 30,000 T cell genomes, went into each replicate PCR. Purified libraries were measured with a Qubit 3.0 fluorometer, size-checked on a Bioanalyzer 2100, and measured again with the KAPA Library Quantification kit. Each immunoSEQ 96-well plate was sequenced on its own single-read 150-cycle Illumina NextSeq 550 flow cell. The authors' pipeline ran thus. Because the immunoSEQ output included only junctional sequences and no quality scores, the filtering could not be the same as the filtering used for full-length reads. To assign V/J genes and CDR3, sequences were annotated using PyIR, a Python wrapper for IgBLAST v1.9, with IMGT germline references. Reads were removed for weak V/J assignments (E-value above 1e-6), missing CDR3, stop codons, out-of-frame junctions, or ambiguous translated residues. V3J clonotypes were defined as sequences sharing an identical inferred V gene, J gene, and CDR3 amino acid sequence. Percentage overlap between repertoires was computed as shared unique clonotypes divided by the size of the smaller repertoire. Repertoire richness was assessed with RTK rarefaction, the Chao1 estimator, and Recon v2.1 estimates of unobserved clonotypes. Generation probabilities were computed with OLGA for all TCRbeta clonotypes obtained by the gDNA method from several donors. Sourced from immuneACCESS, this table was stored by TCRdb with only in-frame sequences that have V and J called. A share of the clones is absent; for the studies checked, an unresolved V gene accounts for under half, and the remainder has no known explanation. The V and J calls and the clone size are those of that table, but D and trimming were determined from the DNA. For this sample there are 550,000 to 700,000 clones; 73% appear just once. The ten most abundant clones make up around 1.8% of the sample.

Sequencing input: memory CD4+ T cells sorted from blood. According to the study, the label for this sample's cell subset or site signals: CD45RA-negative fraction. The TCR was taken from a woman aged 25-40 years in good health.

The DNA is as follows: TGTGCCAGCAGCAGCGGGACTGCCTCTAGCACAGATACGCAGTATTTT. It specifies CASSSGTASSTDTQYF. The chain couples TRBV7-3 to TRBJ2-3; 7 central bases correspond to TRBD2. V ends up 5 bases short and J 0 bases short, with an unmatched junction base count of 8. As encoded in the germline V gene, CDR1 is SGHTA while CDR2 is FQGTGA. The CDR3 starts with the cysteine, ends with the phenylalanine, and has 16 residues. The entry retains the CDR3 DNA only, 48 bases that are in frame from base 1.